The sample holds a few counts of the clone carrying this TCR beta chain. Its target is unknown. This record belongs to a study of T-cell memory formation after mild COVID-19. Study-wide results and caveats: Contracting CD8+ clones were enriched in EMRA, CD4+ mainly in CM and EM.

Using constant-segment primers, 5'RACE produced TCR alpha and TCR beta cDNA libraries carrying sample barcodes and UMIs. Each CDR3 protein is one row after TCRdb ran MiXCR on the 5' RACE reads. This sample has under 300,000 distinct CDR3 sequences, with more than 15% found just once. CDR1 is SGHRS, CDR2 YFSETQ, per germline. The CDR3 is 15 amino acids. J was trimmed by 2 bases and V by 0 bases; bases with no gene match: 3. The clonotype originates from a man between 18 and 35 years old who had mild COVID-19 (a few samples of this study predate the infection). Cell type and time point are not known. Sequencing used PBMCs or a T cell subset sorted from them (not recorded which). The chain couples TRBV5-1 to TRBJ2-7; the match to TRBD1 covers 9 bases. For the CDR3, the DNA is TGCGCCAGCAGCTTGGGGGACAGGGTCCCCTACGAGCAGTACTTC. It is translated as CASSLGDRVPYEQYF.